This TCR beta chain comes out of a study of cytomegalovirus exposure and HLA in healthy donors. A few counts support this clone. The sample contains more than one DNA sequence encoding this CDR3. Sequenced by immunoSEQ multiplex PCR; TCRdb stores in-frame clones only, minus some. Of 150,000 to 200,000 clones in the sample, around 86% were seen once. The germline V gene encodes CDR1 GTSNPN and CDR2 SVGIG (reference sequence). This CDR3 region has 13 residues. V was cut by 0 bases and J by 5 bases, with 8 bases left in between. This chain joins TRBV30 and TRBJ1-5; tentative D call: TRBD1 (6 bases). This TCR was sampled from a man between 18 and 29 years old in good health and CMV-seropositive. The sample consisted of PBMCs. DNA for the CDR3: TGTGCCTGGAGTGTACAGGGCCATCAGCCCCAGCATTTT. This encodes CAWSVQGHQPQHF.